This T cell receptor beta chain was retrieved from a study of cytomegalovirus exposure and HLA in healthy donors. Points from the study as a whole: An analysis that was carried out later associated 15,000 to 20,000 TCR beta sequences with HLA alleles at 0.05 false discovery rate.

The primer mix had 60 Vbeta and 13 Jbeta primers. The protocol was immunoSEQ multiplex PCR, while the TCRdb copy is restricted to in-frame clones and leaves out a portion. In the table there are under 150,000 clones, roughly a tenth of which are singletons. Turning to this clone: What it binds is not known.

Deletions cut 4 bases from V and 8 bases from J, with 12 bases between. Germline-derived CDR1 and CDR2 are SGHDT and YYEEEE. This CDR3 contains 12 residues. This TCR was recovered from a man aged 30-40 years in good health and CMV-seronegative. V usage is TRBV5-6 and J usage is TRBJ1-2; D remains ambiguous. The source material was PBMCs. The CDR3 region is CASSAIASGYTF. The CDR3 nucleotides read TGTGCCAGCAGCGCGATTGCATCAGGCTACACCTTC.